This T cell receptor (beta chain) was identified during a study of neoadjuvant anti-PD-1 for oral cavity cancer. About the research overall: Around day 43, patients without progression received a fourth nivolumab dose before surgery.

Of note for this clone: Antigen: not known.

The repertoire was sequenced with immunoSEQ multiplex PCR; TCRdb's copy has only in-frame clones and lacks some. The sample gives 6,000 to 8,500 clones, roughly 50% of which show up once; about a quarter is in the top ten. Germline V CDR1 and CDR2: MNHNS, SASEGT. V lost 11 bases, J lost 4 bases, and 10 bases lay in between. This CDR3 contains 11 residues. Study observations and caveats: Greater tumor shrinkage accompanied bigger post-treatment sizes of preexisting clones.

The receptor was isolated from a person aged 35 to 85 with oral cavity squamous cell carcinoma. This sample comprised tumor tissue, obtained before nivolumab (anti-PD-1) treatment. The J gene is TRBJ2-3, the V gene TRBV6-1; TRBD2 might be the D (5 bases). The CDR3 nucleotides are TGTGCCGCTGTCGGGGCAGATACGCAGTATTTT. Its translation: CAAVGADTQYF.